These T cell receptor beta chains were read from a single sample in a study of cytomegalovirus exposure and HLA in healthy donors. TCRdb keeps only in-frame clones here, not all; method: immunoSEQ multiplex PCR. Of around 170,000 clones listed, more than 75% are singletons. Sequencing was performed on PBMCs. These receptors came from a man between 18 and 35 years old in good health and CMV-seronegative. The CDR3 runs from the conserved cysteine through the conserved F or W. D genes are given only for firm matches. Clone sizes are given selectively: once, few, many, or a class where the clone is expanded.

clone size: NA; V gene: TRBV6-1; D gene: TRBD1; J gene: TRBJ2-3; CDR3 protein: CASRQTRDREDTQYF; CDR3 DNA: TGTGCCAGCAGACAAACCCGGGACAGGGAAGATACGCAGTATTTT
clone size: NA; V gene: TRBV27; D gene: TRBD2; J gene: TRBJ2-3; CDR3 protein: CASSPGTSGTDTQYF; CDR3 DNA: TGTGCCAGCAGTCCGGGGACTAGCGGCACAGATACGCAGTATTTT
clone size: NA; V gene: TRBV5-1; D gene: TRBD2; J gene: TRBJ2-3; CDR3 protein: CASSSDLAASTDTQYF; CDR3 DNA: TGCGCCAGCAGCTCCGACCTAGCGGCTAGCACAGATACGCAGTATTTT
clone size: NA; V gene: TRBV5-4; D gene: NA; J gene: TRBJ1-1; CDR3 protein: CASSLVGSGTEAFF; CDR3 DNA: TGTGCCAGCAGCTTGGTCGGCAGCGGAACTGAAGCTTTCTTT
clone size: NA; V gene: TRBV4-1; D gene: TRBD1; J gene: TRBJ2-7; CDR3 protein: CASSQLQGRDEQYF; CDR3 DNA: TGCGCCAGCAGCCAATTACAGGGGCGGGACGAGCAGTACTTC
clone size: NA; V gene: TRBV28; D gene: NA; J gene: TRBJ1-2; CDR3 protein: CASSPVQGYGYTF; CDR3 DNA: TGTGCCAGCAGTCCCGTCCAGGGATATGGCTACACCTTC
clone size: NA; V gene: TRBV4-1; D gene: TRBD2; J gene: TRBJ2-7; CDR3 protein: CASSQISGDSYEQYF; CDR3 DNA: TGCGCCAGCAGCCAGATAAGCGGGGACTCCTACGAGCAGTACTTC
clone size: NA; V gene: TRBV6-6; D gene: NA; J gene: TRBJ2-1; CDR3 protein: CASSYGQLYNEQFF; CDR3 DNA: TGTGCCAGCAGTTACGGACAGCTATACAATGAGCAGTTCTTC
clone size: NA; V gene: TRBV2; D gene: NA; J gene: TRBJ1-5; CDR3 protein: CASSLEAVYSNQPQHF; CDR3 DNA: TGTGCCAGCAGTCTCGAGGCAGTCTATAGCAATCAGCCCCAGCATTTT
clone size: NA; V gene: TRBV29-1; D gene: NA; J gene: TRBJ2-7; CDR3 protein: CSVETARTPYEQYF; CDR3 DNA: TGCAGCGTTGAAACTGCAAGAACCCCCTACGAGCAGTACTTC
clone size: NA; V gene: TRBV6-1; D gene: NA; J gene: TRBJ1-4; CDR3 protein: CASSEEMGGRAEKLFF; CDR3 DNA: TGTGCCAGCAGTGAAGAAATGGGTGGGAGGGCTGAAAAACTGTTTTTT
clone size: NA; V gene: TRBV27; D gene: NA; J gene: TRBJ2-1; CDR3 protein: CASSSETTNEQFF; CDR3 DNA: TGTGCCAGCAGTTCGGAGACTACTAATGAGCAGTTCTTC
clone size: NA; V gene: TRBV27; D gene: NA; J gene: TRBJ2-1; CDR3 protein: CASTSRRAYNEQFF; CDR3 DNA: TGTGCCAGCACCTCTAGACGGGCCTACAATGAGCAGTTCTTC
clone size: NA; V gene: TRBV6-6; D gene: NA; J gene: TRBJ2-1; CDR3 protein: CASSYRVGTTYNEQFF; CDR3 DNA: TGTGCCAGCAGTTACAGGGTGGGGACAACCTACAATGAGCAGTTCTTC
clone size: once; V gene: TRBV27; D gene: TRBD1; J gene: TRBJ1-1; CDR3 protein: CASSLRQGANEAFF; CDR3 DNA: TGTGCCAGCAGTTTAAGACAGGGGGCAAATGAAGCTTTCTTT
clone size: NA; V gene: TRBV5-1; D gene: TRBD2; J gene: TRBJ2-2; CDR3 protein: CASSLRVAGGRNTGELFF; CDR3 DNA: TGCGCCAGCAGCTTGAGGGTAGCGGGGGGCCGGAACACCGGGGAGCTGTTTTTT
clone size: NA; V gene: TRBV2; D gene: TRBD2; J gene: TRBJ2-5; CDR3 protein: CASTGWRGQETQYF; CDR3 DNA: TGTGCCAGCACTGGATGGCGGGGGCAAGAGACCCAGTACTTC
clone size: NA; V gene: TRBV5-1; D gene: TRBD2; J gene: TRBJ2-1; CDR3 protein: CASSSTTELAGGRSYNEQFF; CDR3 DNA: TGCGCCAGCAGCTCTACCACCGAACTAGCGGGGGGAAGGTCCTACAATGAGCAGTTCTTC
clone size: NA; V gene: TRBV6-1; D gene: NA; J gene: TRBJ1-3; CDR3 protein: CASGRQGLPGNTIYF; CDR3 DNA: TGTGCCTCTGGAAGGCAGGGATTGCCCGGAAACACCATATATTTT
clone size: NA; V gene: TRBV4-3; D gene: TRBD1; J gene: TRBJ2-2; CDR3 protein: CASSQDTGGFIVLFF; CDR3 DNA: TGCGCCAGCAGCCAAGATACAGGGGGCTTCATAGTGCTGTTTTTT
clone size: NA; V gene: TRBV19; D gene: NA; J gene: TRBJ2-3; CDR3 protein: CASSTPETADTQYF; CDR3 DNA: TGTGCCAGTAGTACCCCGGAGACGGCAGATACGCAGTATTTT
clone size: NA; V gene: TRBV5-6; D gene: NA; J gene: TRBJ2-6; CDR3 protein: CASSYSSVGANVLTF; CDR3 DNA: TGTGCCAGCAGCTATAGCAGTGTTGGGGCCAACGTCCTGACTTTC